This T cell receptor beta chain was recovered during a study of T cell changes during pregnancy in multiple sclerosis. Here immunoSEQ multiplex PCR was the method, and the copy in TCRdb shows in-frame clones only, minus some. The sample carries fewer than 100,000 clones, about 92% recorded once. This CDR3 has 17 residues. The V gene's germline CDR1 is MGHRA and CDR2 YSYEKL. J was trimmed by 5 bases and V by 1 base; bases with no gene match: 9. This clone is a singleton in its sample. The chain joins TRBV4-1 to TRBJ2-5; 11 nucleotides align to TRBD2. This receptor was identified in a female donor in good health, enrolled as a control in a pregnancy study. Sequenced material: peripheral blood, taken after pregnancy. CDR3 region: CASSQGQLAGEGETQYF. CDR3 nucleotide sequence: TGCGCCAGCAGCCAAGGACAACTAGCGGGAGAGGGGGAGACCCAGTACTTC.